The sequence of this TCR beta chain was determined in a study of T cells in Graves' hyperthyroidism and ophthalmopathy. This CDR3 has 13 amino acids. Trimming took off 3 bases at V and 5 bases at J, with 10 bases between the two ends. The germline V gene has CDR1 KGHSH and CDR2 LQKENI. RNA transcripts provided the source from which TCR beta CDR3 regions were amplified. The HTBI primer set served for first-round RT-PCR of the TCR CDR3. Via MiXCR, TCRdb re-called the multiplex PCR reads, giving one row per CDR3 protein. In the table there are about 300,000 distinct CDR3 sequences, roughly 17% of which are singletons. This clonotype was observed many times.

The V call is TRBV18, the J call TRBJ2-5; D is undetermined. The receptor was derived from a man aged 30-40 years with Graves' hyperthyroidism. The sequencing input was blood. Written as DNA, the CDR3 is TGTGCCAGCTCACCTACCCTTCTCGAGACCCAGTACTTC. Its protein is CASSPTLLETQYF. The whole variable domain, remainder taken from reference TRBV18 and TRBJ2-5, is NAGVMQNPRHLVRRRGQEARLRCSPMKGHSHVYWYRQLPEEGLKFMVYLQKENIIDESGMPKERFSAEFPKEGPSILRIQQVVRGDSAAYFCASSPTLLETQYFGPGTRLLVL.